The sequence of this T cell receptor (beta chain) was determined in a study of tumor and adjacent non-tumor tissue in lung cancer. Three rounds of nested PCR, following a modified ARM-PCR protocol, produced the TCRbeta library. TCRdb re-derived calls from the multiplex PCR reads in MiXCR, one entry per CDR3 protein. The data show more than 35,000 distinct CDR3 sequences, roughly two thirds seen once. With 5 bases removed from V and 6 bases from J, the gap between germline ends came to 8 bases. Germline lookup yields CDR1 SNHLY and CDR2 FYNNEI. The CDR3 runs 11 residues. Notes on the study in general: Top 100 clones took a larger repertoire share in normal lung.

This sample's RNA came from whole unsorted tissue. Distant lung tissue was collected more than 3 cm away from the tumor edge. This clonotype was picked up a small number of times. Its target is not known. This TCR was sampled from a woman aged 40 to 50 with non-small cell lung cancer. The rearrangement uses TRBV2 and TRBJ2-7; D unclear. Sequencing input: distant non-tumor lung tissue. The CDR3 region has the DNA TGTGCCAGCAGTCTAGACTGCGAGCAGTACTTC. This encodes CASSLDCEQYF.